This record looks at one T cell receptor (beta chain) sequence and its context. These data belong to a study of blood T cell repertoires in COVID-19. Original processing methods: By means of reference gene primer amplification, nucleated cell counts were estimated. Clones were sequenced by immunoSEQ multiplex PCR, and TCRdb holds only the in-frame ones, with some missing. D and trimming come from the DNA, and the V and J calls and clone size come from that table. The sample carries a few hundred thousand clones, around nine tenths recorded once. This study enrolled people aged roughly 18 to 89 from around 25 US geographic areas. Cohort placement rested on clinical history that participants reported themselves. Sequencing was done on a sample of PBMCs or T cells enriched from blood (not recorded which). The receptor's source is a man younger than 45 who had recovered from COVID-19.

The CDR3 protein is CASSRQGRDTEAFF. The CDR3 DNA sequence: TGCGCCAGCAGCCGCCAGGGGCGGGACACTGAAGCTTTCTTT. The gene calls are TRBV5-1 and TRBJ1-1, with D possibly being TRBD1 (6 bases). V lost 4 bases and J lost 3, with 13 bases in between. The CDR3 length is 14 residues. Germline assignment: CDR1 SGHRS and CDR2 YFSETQ.